Each of the 10 T cell receptor beta chains below was sequenced from the same sample in a study of blood T cell repertoires in COVID-19. The table came from immunoSEQ multiplex PCR; TCRdb's copy has only in-frame clones and leaves some out. The sample lists about 68,000 clones, approximately 93% occurring once. Sequences were obtained from peripheral blood. These receptors were obtained from a man in his forties or fifties with COVID-19, enrolled during active disease.

The chain joins TRBV6-1 to TRBJ2-7; a possible D gene is TRBD1 (7 bases). CDR3 length: 14 amino acids. Germline CDR1 is MNHNS and CDR2 is SASEGT. V dropped 2 bases and J dropped 4 bases, with 12 bases sitting between them. CDR3 nucleotides: TGTGCCAGCAGTGAAATCCAGGGGGGTTACGAGCAGTACTTC. Its protein product is CASSEIQGGYEQYF.

V gene TRBV27 combines with J gene TRBJ2-1; TRBD2 matches 14 bases. The V gene end was trimmed by 7 bases and the J gene end by 15 bases; junction bases not matched to a gene: 8. Germline V gene data show CDR1 as MNHEY and CDR2 as SMNVEV (reference sequence). The CDR3 is 13 residues long. CDR3 amino acids: CASMTSGRARPFF. The CDR3 nucleotides are TGTGCCAGCATGACTAGCGGGAGGGCTCGCCCGTTCTTC.

The chain has TRBV9 and TRBJ2-1, with D perhaps TRBD1 (6 bases). This CDR3 spans 16 amino acids. Germline-derived CDR1 and CDR2 are SGDLS and YYNGEE. V gave up 4 bases and J gave up 7 bases, with 21 bases separating them. The CDR3 is CASSPRLTGSENEQFF. The CDR3 DNA sequence: TGTGCCAGCAGCCCCCGATTGACAGGTTCGGAAAATGAGCAGTTCTTC.

The chain couples TRBV5-4 to TRBJ2-3; the match to TRBD1 covers 9 bases. The trim removed 3 bases at V and 3 bases at J, leaving 5 bases unmatched. Germline values: CDR1 SGHNT, CDR2 YYREEE (reference sequence). The CDR3 loop spans 15 amino acids. CDR3 amino acids: CASSWTGVGTDTQYF. DNA of the CDR3: TGTGCCAGCAGCTGGACAGGGGTTGGTACAGATACGCAGTATTTT.

V usage is TRBV7-2 and J usage is TRBJ2-7; 7 bases match TRBD2. CDR1 SGHTA and CDR2 FQGNSA come from the germline V gene. J was trimmed by 5 bases and V by 5 bases; bases with no gene match: 15. The CDR3 contains 16 residues. In DNA form, the CDR3 reads TGTGCCAGCAGCCCTCTGGGGGGGAGGGCCAATCACGAGCAGTACTTC. It codes for CASSPLGGRANHEQYF. Full variable domain (rest looked up from reference TRBV7-2 and TRBJ2-7): GAGVSQSPSNKVTEKGKDVELRCDPISGHTALYWYRQSLGQGLEFLIYFQGNSAPDKSGLPSDRFSAERTGGSVSTLTIQRTQQEDSAVYLCASSPLGGRANHEQYFGPGTRLTVT.

The chain recombines TRBV14 with TRBJ2-7; 10 nucleotides match TRBD1. J lost 4 bases, V lost 4 bases, and 10 bases had no gene match. Germline V gene data show CDR1 as SGHDN and CDR2 as FVKESK. The CDR3 covers 16 residues. CDR3 DNA sequence: TGTGCCAGCAGCCGTCAGTTTGGGACAGGGGTATACGAGCAGTACTTC. Encoded protein: CASSRQFGTGVYEQYF.

This clone was detected only once. The CDR3 nucleotides are TGTGCCAGCAGCCCAGGACAGGCCTCTGGAAACACCATATATTTT. It encodes CASSPGQASGNTIYF. The rearrangement uses TRBV7-2 and TRBJ1-3; 7 bases align to TRBD1. CDR3 length: 15 residues. V was pared by 5 bases and J by 0 bases, with 4 bases of the junction left unmatched. Germline V gene data show CDR1 as SGHTA and CDR2 as FQGNSA.

The chain joins TRBV3-1 (or the pseudogene TRBV3-2) to TRBJ2-3, with 8 bases fitting TRBD2. CDR1 and CDR2 (germline): LGHDT, YNNKEL (reference sequence). This CDR3 spans 13 amino acids. J gave up 5 bases and V 4 bases, and 2 bases lay outside the gene matches. The CDR3 here is CASSLGTRDTQYF. As DNA, the CDR3 is TGTGCCAGCAGCCTCGGGACTAGAGATACGCAGTATTTT.

This clone was detected only once. V is TRBV28 and J is TRBJ2-7, with 10 bases matching TRBD2. CDR3 length equals 15 residues. In germline, CDR1 is MDHEN, CDR2 SYDVKM. Trimming removed 5 bases from V and 2 bases from J; junction bases left unmatched: 6. CDR3 residues: CASSVPSGSAYEQYF. The CDR3 coding sequence is TGTGCCAGCAGTGTCCCTAGCGGGAGCGCCTACGAGCAGTACTTC.

The chain employs TRBV7-9 and TRBJ2-1; TRBD2 aligns across 13 bases. The CDR3 runs 19 residues. In germline, CDR1 is SEHNR, CDR2 FQNEAQ (reference sequence). V lost 5 bases, J lost 0 bases, and 10 bases stayed unmatched. As DNA, the CDR3 is TGTGCCAGCAGCCGGACTAGCGGGAGCCTCTTAAGCTCCTACAATGAGCAGTTCTTC. Protein sequence: CASSRTSGSLLSSYNEQFF.